This T cell receptor (beta chain) was retrieved from a study of type 1 and type 2 diabetes patients. Background on the study: From PBMCs, CD4+ and CD8+ T cells were isolated by magnetic microbeads.

Anyone with other autoimmune disease or infection in the prior four weeks was excluded. Study-wide results and caveats: Some HECs seen only in T1D might also appear in more T2D or control samples. Between type 2 diabetes and control samples, V and J usage averaged roughly 0.97 correlation.

The sample holds a few counts of this clonotype. Its antigen is not identified. The PCR template was genomic DNA. Multiplex PCR with 30 forward and 13 reverse primers amplified the TCR beta CDR3. MiXCR, applied by TCRdb to the multiplex PCR reads, yields one record per CDR3 protein. Of fewer than 300,000 distinct CDR3 sequences in the sample, approximately 50% were seen once. V shed 3 bases and J shed 0 bases, with 5 bases lying between them. The CDR3 runs to 13 residues. CDR1 LNHDA and CDR2 SQIVND come from the germline V gene (reference sequence). This TCR was recovered from a man between 18 and 29 years old with type 2 diabetes. This chain connects TRBV19 to TRBJ1-1; D is unclear. The specimen was peripheral blood mononuclear cells (PBMCs). CDR3 loop: CASSIAMNTEAFF. CDR3 DNA: TGTGCCAGTAGTATTGCGATGAACACTGAAGCTTTCTTT.